This entry describes one TCR beta chain. Its antigen is undetermined. What was amplified from RNA transcripts were TCR beta CDR3 regions. The study used the HTBI primer set for a first-round RT-PCR of the TCR CDR3. A single record per CDR3 protein comes from TCRdb applying MiXCR to the multiplex PCR reads. Seen here are about 300,000 distinct CDR3 sequences, 12% to 15% observed once, and the top ten hold approximately 7.9%. No progression to ophthalmopathy during 18 months of follow-up defined stable disease. Cells are PBMCs isolated from around 9.4 ml of fresh blood. This sample is part of a study of T cells in Graves' hyperthyroidism and ophthalmopathy. Study context: Any treatment followed the collection of peripheral blood at initial diagnosis. The study, taken as a whole, reports: Blood shared most expanded thyroid clonotypes above 0.001.

V shed 2 bases, J shed 2 bases, and the junction held 4 bases outside the gene matches. Per germline, CDR1 SGHRS and CDR2 YFSETQ. This CDR3 contains 15 residues. The sample comprised blood. This chain connects TRBV5-1 to TRBJ1-2; 9 nucleotides line up with TRBD1. This clonotype was obtained from a woman aged 40 to 50 with Graves' hyperthyroidism. CDR3 nucleotides: TGCGCCAGCAGCTTAGGTGGGACAGGGAACTATGGCTACACCTTC. Its translation: CASSLGGTGNYGYTF.